Sequencing of this TCR beta chain was carried out in a study of cytomegalovirus exposure and HLA in healthy donors. PCR used 60 Vbeta primers and 13 Jbeta primers. The repertoire was sequenced with immunoSEQ multiplex PCR; TCRdb's copy has only in-frame clones and lacks some. The sample yields about 210,000 clones, roughly 84% seen once. Study-level points and caveats: Rarity held for most TCR sequences, but there were some public TCRs that occurred in many donors. For most subjects, TCR beta sequences were reported to predict HLA-A and HLA-B alleles with accuracy. The authors excluded some V segments, including TRBV6-2 and TRBV6-3, as indistinguishable.

Germline trimming cut 5 bases from V and 1 base from J; bases unmatched to any gene: 10. Germline V gene lookup returns CDR1 SNHLY and CDR2 FYNNEI. The CDR3 totals 16 residues. As for this clone: Its specificity is not known.

This chain connects TRBV2 to TRBJ1-2; 7 bases are shared with TRBD1. Specimen: PBMCs. This clonotype was obtained from a girl between 2 and 10 years old in good health and CMV-seronegative. For the CDR3, the DNA is TGTGCCAGCAGTCGACAGGGTACTAGGGGTAACTATGGCTACACCTTC. Residues: CASSRQGTRGNYGYTF.